The sequence of this TCR beta chain was determined in a study of blood T cell repertoires in COVID-19. In the study overall: T cells, B-cell-depleted T cells, or PBMCs provided the cDNA or gDNA that served as material.

This clone has just one count. CDR1 and CDR2 from the germline V gene are SGHRS and YFSETQ. The V gene lost 4 bases and the J gene lost 0 bases, with 13 bases spanning the gap. The CDR3 covers 15 residues. Original processing methods: For nucleated cells, counts were estimated from reference gene primer amplification. The repertoire was sequenced with immunoSEQ multiplex PCR; TCRdb's copy has only in-frame clones and lacks some. V, J and clone size reflect that table, while D and trimming were determined from the DNA. The sample consists of hundreds of thousands of clones, over 80% of them appearing once.

This receptor was identified in a man aged 40-49 years with acute or convalescent COVID-19. This rearrangement joins TRBV5-1 to TRBJ1-1; D not certain. Sequencing input: peripheral blood. CDR3 nucleotides: TGCGCCAGCAGCCCCACACAGTCCCTGAACACTGAAGCTTTCTTT. Translation: CASSPTQSLNTEAFF.